The source of this TCR beta chain is a study of cytomegalovirus exposure and HLA in healthy donors. About the research overall: A later analysis reported the roughly 130 validation repertoires used the same platform as the roughly 700 first-cohort repertoires. Whole-study findings and limits: The listing of 150 to 200 TCR beta chains classed them as cytomegalovirus-associated.

Assay used: immunoSEQ multiplex PCR; TCRdb lists only in-frame clones, some missing. The repertoire includes some 120,000 clones, about nine tenths of them detected once, and 1.5% to 2.5% sits in the top ten. A word on this clone: Its antigen is currently unknown.

CDR3 length equals 17 residues. Trimming cost V 3 bases and J 6 bases; bases outside gene matches: 9. The germline CDR1 and CDR2 sequences are SGHDT and YYEEEE. The sequenced sample was PBMCs. This TCR was sampled from a woman under 30 in good health and CMV-seronegative. This chain uses TRBV5-6 with TRBJ2-1; 13 bases map to TRBD2. CDR3 in amino acids: CASSSRTSGRLGNEQFF. CDR3 bases: TGTGCCAGCAGCTCCAGGACTAGCGGGAGACTAGGCAATGAGCAGTTCTTC.